The entry below gives a single TCR beta chain sequence along with its context. Its antigen is not identified. TCRdb itself ran the 5' RACE reads through MiXCR, one entry per CDR3 protein. The data contain some 40,000 distinct CDR3 sequences, just under 30% of them singletons. Overall study results and limits: Tumor memory CD4+ T cell TCR gene usage was found to cluster with blood and lymph node memory CD4+ cells and with lymph node naive CD4+ cells. Greatest tumor Treg TCR overlap was with tumor naive CD4+ cells. Larger-cohort validation covered only one TCR beta V-J rearrangement.

The CDR3 runs 14 residues. Per germline, CDR1 SGHVS and CDR2 FNYEAQ. V dropped 5 bases and J dropped 4; count of bases not matched to a gene: 5. The sequence was collected from a female donor with breast cancer. V is TRBV7-6 and J is TRBJ2-7; TRBD1 matches 10 bases. Sequenced sample: memory CD4+ T cells sorted from a lymph node. The subset here: memory CD4+ T cells, CD4+CD45RO+CD25-. Written as DNA, the CDR3 is TGTGCCAGCAGCCACCGGGACAGGGGTTACGAGCAGTACTTC. Translating it yields CASSHRDRGYEQYF.